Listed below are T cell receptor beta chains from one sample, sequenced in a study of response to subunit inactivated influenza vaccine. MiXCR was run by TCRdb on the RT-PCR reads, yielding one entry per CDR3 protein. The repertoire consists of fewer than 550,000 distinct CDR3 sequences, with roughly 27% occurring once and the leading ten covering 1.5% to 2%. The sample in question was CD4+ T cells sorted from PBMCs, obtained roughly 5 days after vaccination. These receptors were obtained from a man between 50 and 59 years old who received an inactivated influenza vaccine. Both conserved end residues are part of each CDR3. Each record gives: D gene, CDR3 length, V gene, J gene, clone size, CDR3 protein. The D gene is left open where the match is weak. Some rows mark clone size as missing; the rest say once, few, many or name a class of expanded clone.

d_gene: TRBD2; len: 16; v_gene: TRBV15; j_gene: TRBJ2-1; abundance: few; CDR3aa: CATSRNRASGIDEQFF
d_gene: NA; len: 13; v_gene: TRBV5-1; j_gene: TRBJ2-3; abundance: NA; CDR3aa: CASSILAADTQYF
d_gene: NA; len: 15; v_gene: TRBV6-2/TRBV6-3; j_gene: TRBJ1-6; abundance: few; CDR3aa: CASSYRRFSGSPLHF
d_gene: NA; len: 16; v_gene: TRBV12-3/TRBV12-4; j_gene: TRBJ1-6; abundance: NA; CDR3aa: CASSSSGRGRNSPLHF
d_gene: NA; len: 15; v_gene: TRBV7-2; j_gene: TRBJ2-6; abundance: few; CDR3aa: CASSFGDSGANVLTF
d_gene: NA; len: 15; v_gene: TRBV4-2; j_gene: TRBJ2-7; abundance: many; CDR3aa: CASSQSQGQNYEQYF
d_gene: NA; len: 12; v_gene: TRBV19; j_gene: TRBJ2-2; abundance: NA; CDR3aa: CASSMIVGELFF
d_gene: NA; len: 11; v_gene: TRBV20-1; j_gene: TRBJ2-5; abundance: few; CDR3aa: CSARDRKTQYF
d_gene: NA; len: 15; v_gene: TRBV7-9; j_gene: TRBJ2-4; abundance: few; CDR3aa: CASSSRDLAKDIQYF
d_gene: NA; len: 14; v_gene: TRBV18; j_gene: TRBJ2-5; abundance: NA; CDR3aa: CASSPNQGQETQYF
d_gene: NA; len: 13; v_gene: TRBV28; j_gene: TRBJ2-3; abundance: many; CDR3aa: CASRGGGGDTQYF
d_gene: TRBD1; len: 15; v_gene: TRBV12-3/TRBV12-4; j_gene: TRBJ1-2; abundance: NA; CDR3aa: CASSLESGTGGAYTF
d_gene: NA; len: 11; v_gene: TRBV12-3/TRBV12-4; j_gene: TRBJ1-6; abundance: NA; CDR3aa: CASSFGSPLHF
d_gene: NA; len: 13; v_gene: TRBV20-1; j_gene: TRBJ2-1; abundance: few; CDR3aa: CSTLGGEWLEQFF
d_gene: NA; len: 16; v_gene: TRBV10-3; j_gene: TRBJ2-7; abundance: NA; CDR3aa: CAISEGGTGVRYEQYF
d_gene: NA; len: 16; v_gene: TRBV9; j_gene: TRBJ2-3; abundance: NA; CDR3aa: CASSVGVGRAGYTQYF
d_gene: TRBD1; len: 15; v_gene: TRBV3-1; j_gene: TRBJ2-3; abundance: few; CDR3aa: CASSQDPGQGATQYF
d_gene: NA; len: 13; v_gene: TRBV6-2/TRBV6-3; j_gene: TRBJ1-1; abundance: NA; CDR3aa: CASSYPMRQEAFF
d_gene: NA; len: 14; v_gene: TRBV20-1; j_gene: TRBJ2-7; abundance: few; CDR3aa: CSASPSSWEHEQYF
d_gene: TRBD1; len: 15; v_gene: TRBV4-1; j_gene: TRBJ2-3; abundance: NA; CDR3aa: CASSQGSGGDDTQYF
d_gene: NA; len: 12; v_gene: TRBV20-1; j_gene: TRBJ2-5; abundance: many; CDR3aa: CSASQGAETQYF
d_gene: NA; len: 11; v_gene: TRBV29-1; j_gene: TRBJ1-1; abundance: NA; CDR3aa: CSVSGPAEAFF
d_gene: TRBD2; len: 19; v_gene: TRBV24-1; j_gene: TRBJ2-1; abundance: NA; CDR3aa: CATSDLRGGGLATHNEQFF
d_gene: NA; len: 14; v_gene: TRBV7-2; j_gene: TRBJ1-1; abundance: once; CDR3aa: CASSLGTVATEAFF
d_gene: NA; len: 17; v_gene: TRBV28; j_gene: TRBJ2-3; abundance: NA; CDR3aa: CASNADPFWRGTDTQYF
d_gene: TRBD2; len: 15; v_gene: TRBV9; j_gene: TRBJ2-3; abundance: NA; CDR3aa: CASSAHLRGADTQYF
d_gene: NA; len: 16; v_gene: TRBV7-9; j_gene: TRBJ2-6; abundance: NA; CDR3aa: CASSLAGGPGANVLTF
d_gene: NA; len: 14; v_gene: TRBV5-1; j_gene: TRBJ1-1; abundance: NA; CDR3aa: CASRSDSAYTEAFF
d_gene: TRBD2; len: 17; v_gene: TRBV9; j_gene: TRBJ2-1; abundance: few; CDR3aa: CASSVALWGGSYNEQFF
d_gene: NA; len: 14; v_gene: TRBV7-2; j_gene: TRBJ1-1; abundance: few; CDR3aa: CASSLLKLGTEAFF
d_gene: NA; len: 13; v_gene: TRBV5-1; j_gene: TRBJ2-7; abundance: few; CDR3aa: CASSDPPSYEQYF
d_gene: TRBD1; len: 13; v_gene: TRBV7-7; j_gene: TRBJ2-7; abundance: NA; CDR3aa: CASSQDRVSEQYF
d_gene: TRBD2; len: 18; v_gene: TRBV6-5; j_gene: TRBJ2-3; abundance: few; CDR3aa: CASSYSGSGRASTDTQYF
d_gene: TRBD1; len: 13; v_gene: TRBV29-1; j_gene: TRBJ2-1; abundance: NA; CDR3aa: CSVAGQGGNEQFF
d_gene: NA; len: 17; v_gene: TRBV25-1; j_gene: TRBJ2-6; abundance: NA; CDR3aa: CASSEDLAASGANVLTF
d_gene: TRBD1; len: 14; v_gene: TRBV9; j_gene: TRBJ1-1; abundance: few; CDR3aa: CASSGGQANTEAFF
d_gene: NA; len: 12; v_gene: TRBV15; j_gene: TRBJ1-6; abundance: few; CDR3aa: CATSSHNSPLHF
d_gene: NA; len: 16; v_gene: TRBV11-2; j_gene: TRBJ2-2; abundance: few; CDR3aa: CASSLYSSANTGELFF
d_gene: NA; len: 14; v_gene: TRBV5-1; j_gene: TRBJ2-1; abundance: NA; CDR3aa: CASSLDTGYNEQFF
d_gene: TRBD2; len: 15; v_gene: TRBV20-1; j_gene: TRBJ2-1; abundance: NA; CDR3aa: CSARDLASGDNEQFF
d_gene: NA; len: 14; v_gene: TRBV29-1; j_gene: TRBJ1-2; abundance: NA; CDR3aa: CSAPARTPVGGYTF
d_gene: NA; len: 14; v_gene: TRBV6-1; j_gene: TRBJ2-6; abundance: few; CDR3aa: CASSPGTGANVLTF
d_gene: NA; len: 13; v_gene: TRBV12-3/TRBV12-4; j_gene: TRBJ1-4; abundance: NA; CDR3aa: CASTGGVNEKLFF
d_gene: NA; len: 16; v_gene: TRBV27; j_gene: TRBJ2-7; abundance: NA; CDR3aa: CASSGDGTSRVYEQYF
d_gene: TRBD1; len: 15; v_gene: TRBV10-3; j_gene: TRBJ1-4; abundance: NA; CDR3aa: CAISGRTGDNEKLFF
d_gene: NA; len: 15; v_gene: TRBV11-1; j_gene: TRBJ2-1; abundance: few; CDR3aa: CASSRIPASYNEQFF
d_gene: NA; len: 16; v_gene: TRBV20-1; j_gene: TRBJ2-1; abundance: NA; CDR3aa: CSASHLQWGGQHEQFF
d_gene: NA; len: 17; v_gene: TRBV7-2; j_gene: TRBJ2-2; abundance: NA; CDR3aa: CASSLTGPSTRTGELFF
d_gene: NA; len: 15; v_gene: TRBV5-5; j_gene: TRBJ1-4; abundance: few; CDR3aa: CASSAYRVANEKLFF
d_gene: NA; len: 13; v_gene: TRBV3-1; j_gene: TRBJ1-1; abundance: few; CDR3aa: CASSQMRDREAFF
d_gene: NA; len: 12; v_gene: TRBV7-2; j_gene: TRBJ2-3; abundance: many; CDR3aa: CASSLDLGTQYF
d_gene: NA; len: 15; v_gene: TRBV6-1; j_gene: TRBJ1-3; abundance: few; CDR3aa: CASREQLFSGNTIYF
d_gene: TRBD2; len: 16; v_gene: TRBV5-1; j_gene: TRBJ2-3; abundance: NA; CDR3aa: CASSLAAASGGDMQYF
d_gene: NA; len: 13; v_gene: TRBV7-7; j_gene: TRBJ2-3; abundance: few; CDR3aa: CASSSTYTDTQYF
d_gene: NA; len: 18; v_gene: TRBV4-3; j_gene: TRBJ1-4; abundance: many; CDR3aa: CASSQDGEHLATNEKLFF